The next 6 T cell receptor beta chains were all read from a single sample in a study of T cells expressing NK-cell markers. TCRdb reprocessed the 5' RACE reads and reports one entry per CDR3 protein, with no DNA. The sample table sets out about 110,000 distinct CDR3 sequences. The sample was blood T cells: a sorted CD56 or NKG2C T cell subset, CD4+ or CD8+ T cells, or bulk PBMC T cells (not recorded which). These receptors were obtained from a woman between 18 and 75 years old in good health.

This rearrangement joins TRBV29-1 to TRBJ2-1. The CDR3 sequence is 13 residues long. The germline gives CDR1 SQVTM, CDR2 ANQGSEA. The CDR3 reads CSVEDPARNEQFF.

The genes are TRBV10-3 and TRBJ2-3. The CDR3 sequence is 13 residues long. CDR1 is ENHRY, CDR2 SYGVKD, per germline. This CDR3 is CAISDYSHDTQYF.

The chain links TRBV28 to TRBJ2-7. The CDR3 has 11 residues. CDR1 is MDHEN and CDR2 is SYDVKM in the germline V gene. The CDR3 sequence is CASRISYEQYF.

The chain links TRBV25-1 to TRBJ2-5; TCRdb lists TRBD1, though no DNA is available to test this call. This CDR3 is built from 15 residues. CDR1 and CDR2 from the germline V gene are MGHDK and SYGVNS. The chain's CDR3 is CASSPPGTGQETQYF. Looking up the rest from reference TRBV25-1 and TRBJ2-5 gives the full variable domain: EADIYQTPRYLVIGTGKKITLECSQTMGHDKMYWYQQDPGMELHLIHYSYGVNSTEKGDLSSESTVSRIRTEHFPLTLESARPSHTSQYLCASSPPGTGQETQYFGPGTRLLVL.

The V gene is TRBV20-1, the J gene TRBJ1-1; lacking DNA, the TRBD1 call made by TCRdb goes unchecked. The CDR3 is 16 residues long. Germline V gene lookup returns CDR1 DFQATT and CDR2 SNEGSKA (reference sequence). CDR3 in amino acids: CSARELSSGVDTEAFF.

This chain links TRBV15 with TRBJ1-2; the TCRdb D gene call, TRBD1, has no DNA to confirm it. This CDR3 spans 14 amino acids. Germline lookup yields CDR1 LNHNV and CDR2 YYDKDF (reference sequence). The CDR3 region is CATSSAGSGGGYTF.